Each of the 19 T cell receptor beta chains below was sequenced from the same sample in a study of T cells in women clearing cervical HPV infection. Sequencing was performed with immunoSEQ multiplex PCR; in TCRdb, only in-frame clones are kept and a portion is missing. The sample includes tens of thousands of clones. The sequencing sample was made of blood buffy coat. These receptor sequences come from a woman aged 18 to 75 with a cervical HPV16 infection that either progressed to CIN3+ or cleared (not recorded which).

Turning to this clone: Coverage ceases 3 residues before the CDR3 finishes, and the germline J gene fills in the end. V is TRBV18 and J is TRBJ2-2; no clear D gene. This CDR3 comprises 13 residues. The germline CDR1 and CDR2 sequences are KGHSH and LQKENI. CDR3 loop: CASSPSLNEKLFF. CDR3 DNA (partial): TGTGCCAGCTCACCTAGCCTTAATGAAAAG.

Comments on this clone: With the read ending 3 residues before the CDR3 end, the germline J gene is used to fill in that end. The J gene is TRBJ2-5, the V gene TRBV7-6, with D possibly being TRBD2 (6 bases). The CDR3 is 14 residues long. V was clipped by 5 bases and J by 5 bases, with 15 bases between them. The germline gives CDR1 SGHVS, CDR2 FNYEAQ. CDR3 residues: CASSPLTSAETQYF. CDR3 DNA (partial): TGTGCCAGCAGCCCGCTGACTAGTGCTGAGACC.

Regarding this clone: The DNA ends 3 residues before the CDR3 does, and the rest of the CDR3 is filled in from the germline J gene. The rearrangement joins TRBV5-1 to TRBJ2-3; TRBD2 matches 10 bases. CDR1 and CDR2 (germline): SGHRS, YFSETQ. After removal of 4 bases from V and 2 bases from J, the junction contained 7 bases not matched to a gene. The CDR3 runs 16 residues. CDR3 loop: CASSRLAGGLTDTQYF. CDR3 DNA (partial): TGCGCCAGCAGCCGTTTAGCGGGGGGCCTCACAGATACG. The entire variable domain, with the rest obtained from reference TRBV5-1 and TRBJ2-3, is as follows: KAGVTQTPRYLIKTRGQQVTLSCSPISGHRSVSWYQQTPGQGLQFLFEYFSETQRNKGNFPGRFSGRQFSNSRSEMNVSTLELGDSALYLCASSRLAGGLTDTQYFGPGTRLTVL.

Concerning this clone: The read ends 3 residues before the CDR3 terminus; that terminus is restored from the germline J gene. The chain joins TRBV7-2 to TRBJ2-3; 12 nucleotides agree with TRBD2. There are 15 residues in the CDR3. Germline lookup yields CDR1 SGHTA and CDR2 FQGNSA. The CDR3 spells CASSQLAGGLQTQYF. The part of the CDR3 DNA that was read is TGTGCCAGCAGCCAACTAGCGGGGGGCCTTCAAACG.

Of note for this clone: Other DNA sequences in this specimen translate into the identical CDR3. This CDR3 reads CSVGDRLQETQYF. The sequenced CDR3 bases are TGCAGCGTTGGGGACAGGTTACAAGAGACC. The rearrangement links TRBV29-1 to TRBJ2-5, with TRBD1 identical over 8 bases. Read coverage stops 3 residues before the CDR3 terminus; the germline J gene supplies the remainder. The CDR3 length is 13 residues. Germline V gene lookup returns CDR1 SQVTM and CDR2 ANQGSEA. With 4 bases clipped from V and 2 bases from J, the junction kept 3 bases outside the gene matches.

In regard to this clone: The observed sequence ends 3 residues before the CDR3 terminus, with the missing tail filled in from the germline J gene. The rearrangement joins TRBV5-1 to TRBJ2-1; D gene uncertain. The V gene's germline CDR1 is SGHRS and CDR2 YFSETQ. This CDR3 contains 13 residues. Trimming cost V 4 bases and J 0 bases, with 5 bases left between them. CDR3 amino acids: CASSSFSYNEQFF. The part of the CDR3 DNA that was read is TGCGCCAGCAGCAGCTTCTCCTACAATGAG.

For this clone: The read is 3 residues too short to cover the CDR3 end, so that end is filled in from the germline J gene. The chain carries TRBV2 and TRBJ1-4; 8 positions agree with TRBD1. The CDR3 is made up of 13 amino acids. After removal of 7 bases from V and 7 bases from J, the junction contained 5 bases not matched to a gene. Germline CDR1 reads SNHLY; CDR2 reads FYNNEI. The CDR3 DNA, read in part, is TGTGCCAGCACCCGGACAGGGAGTGAAAAA. Encoded protein: CASTRTGSEK. The full CDR3 is CASTRTGSEKLFF. Filled out from reference TRBV2 and TRBJ1-4, the complete variable domain reads EPEVTQTPSHQVTQMGQEVILRCVPISNHLYFYWYRQILGQKVEFLVSFYNNEISEKSEIFDDQFSVERPDGSNFTLKIRSTKLEDSAMYFCASTRTGSEKLFFGSGTQLSVL.

A word on this clone: The read falls 3 residues short of the CDR3 end, and the missing part is taken from the germline J gene. The V call is TRBV7-3, the J call TRBJ2-1; 12 bases align to TRBD2. Looked up from germline, CDR1 is SGHTA and CDR2 is FQGTGA. With V trimmed by 5 bases and J by 4 bases, 3 bases remained unmatched. The CDR3 is 15 amino acids. CDR3 bases read: TGTGCCAGCAGCGAAGGACTAGCGGGGTACAATGAG. Amino acids: CASSEGLAGYNE. The complete CDR3 reads CASSEGLAGYNEQFF. The whole variable domain, filled in from reference TRBV7-3 and TRBJ2-1, reads GAGVSQTPSNKVTEKGKYVELRCDPISGHTALYWYRQSLGQGPEFLIYFQGTGAADDSGLPNDRFFAVRPEGSVSTLKIQRTERGDSAVYLCASSEGLAGYNEQFFGPGTRLTVL.

Turning to this clone: The CDR3 end falls 3 residues outside the read, so it is completed with the germline J gene. The same CDR3 arises from other DNA sequences in this sample as well. V and J are TRBV2 and TRBJ1-3; possible D gene TRBD1, 5 bases. CDR3 length: 16 residues. Germline lookup yields CDR1 SNHLY and CDR2 FYNNEI. The V end was cut by 8 bases, the J end by 4 bases, with 21 bases between. The CDR3: CASSITGRASGNTIYF. CDR3 bases read: TGTGCCAGCTCGATTACAGGTCGAGCCTCCGGAAACACC.

A remark on this clone: The read terminates 3 residues before the CDR3 end, so the remaining end is supplied by the germline J gene. The V call is TRBV5-1, the J call TRBJ1-6, with 7 bases matching TRBD1. Unmatched junction bases numbered 11, after V lost 4 bases and J lost 7 bases. Germline CDR1 reads SGHRS; CDR2 reads YFSETQ. The CDR3 is 16 amino acids. CDR3 loop: CASSATGQASNSPLHF. The covered CDR3 bases are TGCGCCAGCAGCGCAACCGGACAGGCTTCGAATTCACCC.

The CDR3 is CASSLTSGSSYEQYF. The CDR3 bases that were read are TGTGCCAGCAGCTTAACTAGCGGGTCCTCCTACGAG. V and J are TRBV7-9 and TRBJ2-7, with 9 bases aligning to TRBD2. Read data end 3 residues before the CDR3 end; the end is taken from the germline J gene. Germline trimming cut 2 bases from V and 0 bases from J; bases unmatched to any gene: 2. Germline V gene lookup returns CDR1 SEHNR and CDR2 FQNEAQ (reference sequence). The CDR3 loop spans 15 amino acids. The full variable domain, rest sourced from reference TRBV7-9 and TRBJ2-7, is DTGVSQNPRHKITKRGQNVTFRCDPISEHNRLYWYRQTLGQGPEFLTYFQNEAQLEKSRLLSDRFSAERPKGSFSTLEIQRTEQGDSAMYLCASSLTSGSSYEQYFGPGTRLTVT.

On this clone: Coverage ceases 3 residues before the CDR3 finishes, and the germline J gene fills in the end. The V gene is TRBV6-1, the J gene TRBJ2-2; TRBD1 aligns across 8 bases. This CDR3 has 15 amino acids. Germline values: CDR1 MNHNS, CDR2 SASEGT. The part of the CDR3 DNA that was read is TGTGCCAGCAGTGCTCGGACAGGGCTTAATGAAAAG. It translates to CASSARTGLNEK. The full CDR3 reads CASSARTGLNEKLFF.

With respect to this clone: The read stops 3 residues short of the end of the CDR3; the missing end is completed from the germline J gene. The gene calls are TRBV7-8 and TRBJ2-5; no definite D call. V gave up 6 bases and J gave up 4 bases, with 6 bases separating them. The CDR3 spans 11 residues. Germline CDR1 is SGHVS and CDR2 is FQNEAQ. This CDR3 reads CASSQIETQYF. The covered CDR3 bases are TGTGCCAGCAGTCAAATAGAGACC.

As concerns this clone: Coverage ceases 3 residues before the CDR3 finishes, and the germline J gene fills in the end. The V call is TRBV5-1, the J call TRBJ2-1, with no clear D. V lost 4 bases, J lost 4 bases, and 12 bases lay in between. The germline gives CDR1 SGHRS, CDR2 YFSETQ. The CDR3 sequence is 14 residues long. Here the CDR3 reads CASSLLPEYNEQFF. CDR3 bases read: TGCGCCAGCAGCCTATTACCTGAATACAATGAG.

A remark on this clone: Coverage ceases 3 residues before the CDR3 finishes, and the germline J gene fills in the end. The V call is TRBV29-1, the J call TRBJ1-5, with 9 bases identical to TRBD1. The ends lost 8 bases at V and 4 bases at J; junction bases unmatched: 6. The CDR3 totals 13 residues. Germline assignment: CDR1 SQVTM and CDR2 ANQGSEA. CDR3 in amino acids: CSFTGGWNQPQHF. The part of the CDR3 DNA that was read is TGCAGCTTCACAGGGGGCTGGAATCAGCCC.

Comment on this clone: The CDR3 extends 3 residues past the end of the read, so its final part is completed from the germline J gene. J is TRBJ2-1 and V is TRBV5-1; tentative D call: TRBD1 (6 bases). The CDR3 totals 15 residues. V dropped 0 bases and J dropped 5 bases, with 12 bases sitting between them. The germline CDR1 and CDR2 sequences are SGHRS and YFSETQ. CDR3 residues: CASSLATGTHNEQFF. CDR3 DNA (partial): TGCGCCAGCAGCTTGGCAACAGGGACACACAATGAG. Based on the CDR3 plus reference TRBV5-1 and TRBJ2-1, the full variable domain is KAGVTQTPRYLIKTRGQQVTLSCSPISGHRSVSWYQQTPGQGLQFLFEYFSETQRNKGNFPGRFSGRQFSNSRSEMNVSTLELGDSALYLCASSLATGTHNEQFFGPGTRLTVL.

On this clone: With the read ending 3 residues before the CDR3 end, the germline J gene is used to fill in that end. J is TRBJ2-5 and V is TRBV7-2, with D uncertain. Trimming shortened V by 8 bases and J by 5 bases, and 9 bases separated the two germline ends. Per germline, CDR1 SGHTA and CDR2 FQGNSA. The CDR3 runs 11 residues. Here the CDR3 reads CASAVGETQYF. CDR3 DNA (partial): TGTGCCAGCGCCGTCGGGGAGACC.

Regarding this clone: The CDR3 is cut off 3 residues early in the read; its end comes from the germline J gene. The chain joins TRBV20-1 to TRBJ1-6, with 8 bases fitting TRBD1. V shed 2 bases, J shed 7 bases, and the junction held 7 bases outside the gene matches. There are 15 residues in the CDR3. The germline V gene encodes CDR1 DFQATT and CDR2 SNEGSKA (reference sequence). The CDR3 sequence: CSARRPGGWNSPLHF. The CDR3 DNA, read in part, is TGCAGTGCTAGACGTCCAGGGGGCTGGAATTCACCC.

A remark on this clone: The read is 3 residues too short to cover the CDR3 end, so that end is filled in from the germline J gene. This chain connects TRBV5-5 to TRBJ1-1, with D possibly being TRBD1 (6 bases). Germline V gene sequence: CDR1 SGHKS, CDR2 YYEKEE (reference sequence). V was clipped by 4 bases and J by 6 bases, with 13 bases between them. The CDR3 loop spans 13 amino acids. CDR3 region: CASSLGGQAEAFF. Incomplete CDR3 DNA: TGTGCCAGCAGCCTAGGGGGTCAGGCTGAA. Full variable domain (outside the CDR3, taken from reference TRBV5-5 and TRBJ1-1): DAGVTQSPTHLIKTRGQQVTLRCSPISGHKSVSWYQQVLGQGPQFIFQYYEKEERGRGNFPDRFSARQFPNYSSELNVNALLLGDSALYLCASSLGGQAEAFFGQGTRLTVV.